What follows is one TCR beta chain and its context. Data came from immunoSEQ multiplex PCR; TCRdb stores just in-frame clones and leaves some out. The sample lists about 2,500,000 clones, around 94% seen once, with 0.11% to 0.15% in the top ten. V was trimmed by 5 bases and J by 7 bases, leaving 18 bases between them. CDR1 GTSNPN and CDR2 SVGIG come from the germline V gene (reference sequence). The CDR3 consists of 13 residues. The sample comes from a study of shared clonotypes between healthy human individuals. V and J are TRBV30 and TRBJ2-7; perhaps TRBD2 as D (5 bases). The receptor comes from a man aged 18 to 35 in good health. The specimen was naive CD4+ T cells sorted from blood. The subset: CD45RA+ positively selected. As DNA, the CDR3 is TGTGCCTGGGGACTGGTGGGCGGTAAGGAGCAGTACTTC. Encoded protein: CAWGLVGGKEQYF.